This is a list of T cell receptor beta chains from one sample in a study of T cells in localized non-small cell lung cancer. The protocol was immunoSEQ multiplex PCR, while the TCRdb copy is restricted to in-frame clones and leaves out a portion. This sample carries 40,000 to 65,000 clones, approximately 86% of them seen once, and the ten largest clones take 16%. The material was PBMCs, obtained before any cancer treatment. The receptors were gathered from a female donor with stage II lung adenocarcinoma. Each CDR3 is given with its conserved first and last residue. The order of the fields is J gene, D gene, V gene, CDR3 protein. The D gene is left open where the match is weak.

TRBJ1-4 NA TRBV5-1 CASSLRERASNEKLFF
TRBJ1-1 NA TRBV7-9 CASRGRGTEAFF
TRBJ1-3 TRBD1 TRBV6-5 CASKPTGVGNTIYF
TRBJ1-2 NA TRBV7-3 CASSLDHGHWGYTF
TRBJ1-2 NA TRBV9 CASSALQASWGGYTF
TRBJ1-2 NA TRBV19 CASSIDSGDNYGYTF
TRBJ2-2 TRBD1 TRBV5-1 CASSWTGPDGELFF
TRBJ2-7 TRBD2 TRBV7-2 CASSLGGSGGSYF
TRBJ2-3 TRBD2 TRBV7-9 CASSLATSGGRSTQYF
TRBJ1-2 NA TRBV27 CASTSMGGGFNYGYTF
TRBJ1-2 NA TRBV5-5 CASSLEQGSGYTF